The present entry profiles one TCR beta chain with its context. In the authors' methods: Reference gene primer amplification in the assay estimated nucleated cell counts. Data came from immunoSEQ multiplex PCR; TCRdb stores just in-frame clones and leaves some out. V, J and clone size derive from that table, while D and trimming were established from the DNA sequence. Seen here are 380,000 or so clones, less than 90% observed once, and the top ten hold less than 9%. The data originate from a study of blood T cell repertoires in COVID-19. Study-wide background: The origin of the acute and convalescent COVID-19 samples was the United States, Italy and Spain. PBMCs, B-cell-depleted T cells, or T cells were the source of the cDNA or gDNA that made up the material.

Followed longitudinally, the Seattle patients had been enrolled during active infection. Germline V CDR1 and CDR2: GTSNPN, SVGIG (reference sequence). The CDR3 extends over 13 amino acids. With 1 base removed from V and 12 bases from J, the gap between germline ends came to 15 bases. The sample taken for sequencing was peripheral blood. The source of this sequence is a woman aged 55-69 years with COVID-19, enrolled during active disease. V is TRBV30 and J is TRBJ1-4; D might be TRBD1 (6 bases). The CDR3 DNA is TGTGCCTGGAGTGAACAGGGCCCCGGGGAACTGTTTTTT. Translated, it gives CAWSEQGPGELFF.